This entry is about one TCR beta chain. Its antigen remains unknown. These data come from a study of T cell repertoires in cytomegalovirus infection. Across the study: It can be stated that public TCR beta signatures indicated CMV infection as well as a matching HLA type. Points from the study as a whole: What dominated the ex vivo response were HLA-C-restricted CMV-specific TCR beta clonotypes. Cumulative public TCR beta family frequency identified CMV carriers with the relevant HLA.

TCRdb fed the reads into MiXCR, producing one record per CDR3 protein. The sample carries 150,000 to 200,000 distinct CDR3 sequences, about 30% recorded once. The CDR3 is 14 amino acids. Trimming at V came to 3 bases and at J to 6 bases, leaving 5 bases not matched to a gene. Germline CDR1 is KGHSH and CDR2 is LQKENI. V is TRBV18 and J is TRBJ1-5; 7 nucleotides line up with TRBD1. The sequencing input was PBMCs. The clonotype originates from a human donor in good health (CMV status not recorded). Some clones in this sample may be carry-over from other donors' samples. CDR3 amino acids: CASSPDRSVQPQHF. The CDR3 DNA reads as TGTGCCAGCTCACCGGACAGGTCCGTTCAGCCCCAGCATTTT.